This T cell receptor (beta chain) was sequenced in a study of shared clonotypes between healthy human individuals. The overall study: The study used three CD4 naive, three CD4 memory, two CD8 naive and one CD8 memory plate per donor.

CD8 cells classed as naive were CD45RO-negative and positively selected for CCR7, excluding terminally differentiated effector memory CD45RA+ cells. The CDR3 totals 19 residues. The germline gives CDR1 SQVTM, CDR2 ANQGSEA. Trimming took off 0 bases at V and 2 bases at J, with 23 bases between the two ends. On this clone: Its antigen is not identified.

Study-wide results and caveats: Naive subsets typically showed greater estimated richness than memory subsets. Non-shared clonotypes were found to have lower generation probabilities than the clonotypes that were shared by all four of the sorted-subset donors.

Authors' methods: Without quality scores, immunoSEQ junctional reads could not be filtered like full-length reads. Some clones are missing from TCRdb's copy, which holds only in-frame ones; the method was immunoSEQ multiplex PCR. D and trimming were read from the DNA, whereas the V and J calls and clone size are those reported in that table. The sample shows about 820,000 clones, 90% to 95% of them seen only once. The gene calls are TRBV29-1 and TRBJ1-3; tentative D call: TRBD1 (6 bases). The source of this sequence is a man younger than 40 in good health. Source material: naive CD8+ T cells sorted from blood. The CDR3: CSVEDPETQGKRTGNTIYF. CDR3 in DNA: TGCAGCGTTGAAGATCCTGAAACCCAGGGGAAACGGACTGGAAACACCATATATTTT.